A single sample is the source of the 25 T cell receptor beta chains below, sequenced in a study of blood T cell repertoires in COVID-19. Only in-frame clones appear in the TCRdb table, and some are missing; sequencing was by immunoSEQ multiplex PCR. The data contain over 200,000 clones, 70% to 90% of them seen just once; the ten biggest clones take up about 4.7%. Material: PBMCs or T cells enriched from blood (not recorded which). These receptors were obtained from a woman aged 25 to 39 who had been exposed to COVID-19.

The rearrangement links TRBV27 to TRBJ1-5; D perhaps matches TRBD1 (5 bases). From germline, CDR1 is MNHEY and CDR2 SMNVEV (reference sequence). The CDR3 runs 15 residues. Trimming took 2 bases from V and 2 from J, leaving 10 bases between them. CDR3 coding DNA: TGTGCCAGCAGTTTAGCAGGGTGGGGCAATCAGCCCCAGCATTTT. Its protein product is CASSLAGWGNQPQHF.

J is TRBJ1-1 and V is TRBV5-3, with 7 bases identical to TRBD1. TRBV5-3 has ORF status, its function being uncertain. V shed 4 bases and J 2 bases; nucleotides not matched to a gene: 14. This CDR3 region has 17 residues. The CDR3, as DNA: TGTGCCAGAAGCACCCGGGACAGACCAAACCCTAACACTGAAGCTTTCTTT. It codes for CARSTRDRPNPNTEAFF.

J is TRBJ1-2 and V is TRBV12-3 or TRBV12-4, with TRBD1 matching over 7 bases. The CDR3 contains 13 residues. The ends lost 6 bases at V and 4 bases at J; junction bases unmatched: 5. Here the CDR3 DNA reads TGTGCCAGCAGCCAGGGACAGACCTATGGCTACACCTTC. Encoded protein: CASSQGQTYGYTF.

This clone was seen a handful of times. Within the sample, other DNA sequences also encode this same CDR3. This sequence joins TRBV9 and TRBJ2-7, with 7 bases identical to TRBD1. V shed 0 bases and J 3 bases; nucleotides not matched to a gene: 3. This CDR3 is 14 amino acids long. CDR1 is SGDLS, CDR2 YYNGEE, per germline. CDR3: CASSVGGDSYEQYF. The CDR3 coding sequence is TGTGCCAGCAGCGTAGGTGGGGACAGCTACGAGCAGTACTTC.

The J gene is TRBJ1-2, the V gene TRBV12-5, with 7 positions matching TRBD1. With V trimmed by 2 bases and J by 4 bases, 1 base remained unmatched. Germline V gene sequence: CDR1 LGHNT, CDR2 FRNRAP. CDR3 size: 13 residues. CDR3: CASGLWTGYGYTF. The CDR3 DNA reads TGTGCTAGTGGTTTGTGGACAGGCTATGGCTACACCTTC.

This sequence joins TRBV11-3 and TRBJ2-5; tentatively, D is TRBD2 (5 bases). The CDR3 runs 14 residues. With 5 bases removed from V and 2 bases from J, the gap between germline ends came to 12 bases. CDR1 is SGHNT, CDR2 YENEEA, per germline. The CDR3 nucleotides read TGTGCCAGCAGCCAGGACTCCACTCAAGAGACCCAGTACTTC. Translated: CASSQDSTQETQYF.

The V call is TRBV5-1, the J call TRBJ2-4; TRBD2 might be the D (6 bases). This CDR3 comprises 13 residues. V was cut by 3 bases and J by 5 bases, with 9 bases left in between. Germline V gene data show CDR1 as SGHRS and CDR2 as YFSETQ. CDR3 residues: CASSSSGENIQYF. Written as DNA, the CDR3 is TGCGCCAGCAGCTCTTCGGGAGAAAACATTCAGTACTTC.

The rearrangement uses TRBV25-1 and TRBJ2-3; D is unresolved. The CDR3 extends over 15 amino acids. Germline CDR1 MGHDK, CDR2 SYGVNS. Deletions cut 1 base from V and 6 bases from J, with 14 bases between. CDR3 protein: CASSESGPFGDTQYF. The CDR3 nucleotides are TGTGCCAGCAGTGAATCCGGCCCGTTCGGGGATACGCAGTATTTT.

The chain is built from TRBV6-5 and TRBJ1-2; 8 bases align to TRBD1. V lost 4 bases and J lost 5; bases outside the gene matches: 3. The CDR3 has 13 amino acids. From germline, CDR1 is MNHEY and CDR2 SVGAGI. In nucleotides, the CDR3 is TGTGCCAGCAGTTCACAGGGGGAATATGGCTACACCTTC. Its translation: CASSSQGEYGYTF.

The V call is TRBV7-2, the J call TRBJ1-1; D remains ambiguous. From germline, CDR1 is SGHTA and CDR2 FQGNSA. Trimming took 1 base from V and 7 from J, leaving 7 bases between them. This CDR3 has 12 amino acids. CDR3 amino acids: CASSLVSGEAFF. The CDR3 nucleotides read TGTGCCAGCAGCTTAGTTAGTGGTGAAGCTTTCTTT.

The V and J genes are TRBV19 and TRBJ2-2; D perhaps matches TRBD1 (5 bases). This CDR3 is 15 amino acids long. CDR1 is LNHDA, CDR2 SQIVND, per germline (reference sequence). The ends were cut back, 6 bases at V and 5 bases at J, with 16 bases in the middle. The CDR3 here is CASSPQGVRTGELFF. For the CDR3, the DNA is TGTGCCAGTAGCCCTCAGGGTGTACGGACCGGGGAGCTGTTTTTT.

This clone has a handful of counts. V and J are TRBV2 and TRBJ1-1; unclear D gene. The V and J ends lost 11 bases and 3 bases respectively, with 16 bases between them. Germline V gives CDR1 SNHLY, CDR2 FYNNEI. This CDR3 is 13 amino acids long. The CDR3: CAGVRDSDTEAFF. The CDR3 DNA reads TGTGCCGGGGTCCGGGATTCAGACACTGAAGCTTTCTTT. The full variable domain, completed using reference TRBV2 and TRBJ1-1, is EPEVTQTPSHQVTQMGQEVILRCVPISNHLYFYWYRQILGQKVEFLVSFYNNEISEKSEIFDDQFSVERPDGSNFTLKIRSTKLEDSAMYFCAGVRDSDTEAFFGQGTRLTVV.

The chain is built from TRBV5-6 and TRBJ1-2; possibly TRBD1 for D (5 bases). Germline loops: CDR1 SGHDT, CDR2 YYEEEE. There are 13 residues in the CDR3. Between the trimmed V and J ends, which lost 4 bases and 4 bases, there was a span of 11 bases. The chain's CDR3 is CASSPTATYGYTF. CDR3 DNA: TGTGCCAGCAGCCCGACAGCCACCTATGGCTACACCTTC.

The CDR3 spells CASSQELGDGRAFF. CDR3 in DNA: TGCGCCAGCAGCCAAGAACTGGGAGACGGGAGAGCTTTCTTT. The rearrangement joins TRBV4-1 to TRBJ1-1; no firm D call. Germline V CDR1 and CDR2: MGHRA, YSYEKL. Trimming removed 0 bases from V and 10 bases from J, with 15 bases in between. The CDR3 is made up of 14 amino acids.

This clone was counted only a few times. V and J are TRBV5-4 and TRBJ2-1, with 12 bases aligning to TRBD2. V was clipped by 0 bases and J by 14 bases; unmatched bases: 12. The CDR3 runs 16 residues. The V gene's germline CDR1 is SGHNT and CDR2 YYREEE (reference sequence). The CDR3 DNA reads TGTGCCAGCAGCTTGGAAGCTAGCGGGGGGGCCTATTATGAGTTCTTC. It yields the protein CASSLEASGGAYYEFF.

This rearrangement joins TRBV21-1 to TRBJ1-5. TRBV21-1 is termed a pseudogene. The CDR3 consists of 20 residues. The CDR3: CASSKDAKYRGEGSNQPQHF. In DNA form, the CDR3 reads TGTGCCAGCAGCAAAGATGCAAAGTACCGAGGGGAGGGGAGCAATCAGCCCCAGCATTTT.

The V gene is TRBV5-1, the J gene TRBJ1-6; D gene unclear. The germline V and J ends were trimmed by 7 bases and 0 bases, with 11 bases remaining between them. The CDR3 contains 15 residues. Germline loops: CDR1 SGHRS, CDR2 YFSETQ. The CDR3 sequence is CASRTESSYNSPLHF. The CDR3 region has the DNA TGCGCCAGCCGTACAGAGAGCTCCTATAATTCACCCCTCCACTTT.

This chain connects TRBV11-2 to TRBJ1-2; a weak D match, TRBD1 (5 bases). CDR3 length: 14 amino acids. Deletions cut 1 base from V and 6 bases from J, with 12 bases between. The germline V gene has CDR1 SGHAT and CDR2 FQNNGV. The DNA of the CDR3 is TGTGCCAGCAGCTTAGGGGCAGGGCGGAATGGCTACACCTTC. Translated: CASSLGAGRNGYTF.

V usage is TRBV7-8 and J usage is TRBJ1-3; the D gene is possibly TRBD1 (5 bases). V gave up 3 bases and J gave up 1 base, with 10 bases separating them. Looked up from germline, CDR1 is SGHVS and CDR2 is FQNEAQ. The CDR3 sequence is 15 residues long. In DNA form, the CDR3 reads TGTGCCAGCAGCTTGTGGGGGGTTTCTGGAAACACCATATATTTT. As protein: CASSLWGVSGNTIYF.

The V call is TRBV14, the J call TRBJ1-2; D gene unclear. Per germline, CDR1 SGHDN and CDR2 FVKESK. CDR3 size: 13 residues. The V end was cut by 1 base, the J end by 4 bases, with 7 bases between. Here the CDR3 DNA reads TGTGCCAGCAGCCAAGGCTATCCCTATGGCTACACCTTC. It codes for CASSQGYPYGYTF.

The V gene is TRBV6-2 or TRBV6-3, the J gene TRBJ2-3; 14 bases are shared with TRBD2. This CDR3 has 19 amino acids. V dropped 3 bases and J dropped 5; count of bases not matched to a gene: 13. Germline CDR1 is MNHEY and CDR2 is SVGEGT. The CDR3 here is CASSYWTSGGTGQQDTQYF. Here the CDR3 DNA reads TGTGCCAGCAGTTATTGGACTAGCGGGGGGACTGGGCAGCAAGATACGCAGTATTTT.

The chain combines TRBV9 with TRBJ2-3; 8 bases are shared with TRBD2. The CDR3 spans 17 residues. J was trimmed by 4 bases and V by 0 bases; bases with no gene match: 10. Germline lookup yields CDR1 SGDLS and CDR2 YYNGEE. DNA of the CDR3: TGTGCCAGCAGCGTAGGCGGGACGGGGGGGCATGCAGATACGCAGTATTTT. Its protein product is CASSVGGTGGHADTQYF.

This chain connects TRBV6-1 to TRBJ2-1; 7 bases align to TRBD2. This CDR3 spans 15 amino acids. With 3 bases clipped from V and 4 bases from J, the junction kept 6 bases outside the gene matches. CDR1 and CDR2 (germline): MNHNS, SASEGT. DNA for the CDR3: TGTGCCAGCAGTGAGGGGGGGAACACTTACAATGAGCAGTTCTTC. Translated: CASSEGGNTYNEQFF.

The V gene is TRBV5-1, the J gene TRBJ1-6; no reliable D call. Trimming took off 0 bases at V and 4 bases at J, with 11 bases between the two ends. The germline CDR1 and CDR2 sequences are SGHRS and YFSETQ. This CDR3 has 16 amino acids. CDR3 loop: CASSLAGSAYNSPLHF. The CDR3 DNA follows: TGCGCCAGCAGCTTGGCCGGGAGCGCTTATAATTCACCCCTCCACTTT.

The rearrangement joins TRBV19 to TRBJ1-3, with D unresolved. V was trimmed by 5 bases and J by 0 bases, leaving 8 bases between them. This CDR3 is built from 14 residues. CDR1 and CDR2 from the germline V gene are LNHDA and SQIVND (reference sequence). CDR3 residues: CASSWSGSGNTIYF. CDR3 sequence (DNA): TGTGCCAGTAGTTGGTCCGGCTCTGGAAACACCATATATTTT.